Listed below are T cell receptor beta chains from one sample, sequenced in a study of blood T cell repertoires in COVID-19. TCRdb's copy holds only in-frame clones and misses some; the assay was immunoSEQ multiplex PCR. Among roughly 240,000 clones, around 86% were seen once, and the ten largest hold around 2.9%. Material for sequencing was peripheral blood. These receptors were taken from a woman under 40 who had recovered from COVID-19. CDR3s include the opening cysteine and the closing phenylalanine or tryptophan. The order of the fields is J gene, V gene, clone size, D gene, CDR3 protein, CDR3 DNA. D genes are given only for firm matches. Some rows have no size entry. The others give once, few or many, or a class for an expanded clone.

j_call: TRBJ2-7
v_call: TRBV4-2
clone_size: .
d_call: .
cdr3_aa: CASSQGLSSYEQYF
cdr3_nt: TGTGCCAGCAGCCAAGGGCTTTCCTCCTACGAGCAGTACTTC

j_call: TRBJ2-2
v_call: TRBV21-1
clone_size: .
d_call: .
cdr3_aa: CASSKCIRGNTGELFF
cdr3_nt: TGTGCCAGCAGCAAATGTATCCGGGGGAACACCGGGGAGCTGTTTTTT

j_call: TRBJ1-1
v_call: TRBV19
clone_size: .
d_call: .
cdr3_aa: CASSAGGRNTEAFF
cdr3_nt: TGTGCCAGTAGTGCCGGAGGGAGGAACACTGAAGCTTTCTTT

j_call: TRBJ1-1
v_call: TRBV9
clone_size: .
d_call: TRBD1
cdr3_aa: CASSVSDRATEAFF
cdr3_nt: TGTGCCAGCAGCGTCTCGGACAGGGCGACTGAAGCTTTCTTT

j_call: TRBJ2-3
v_call: TRBV9
clone_size: once
d_call: .
cdr3_aa: CASSEPAGGTDTQYF
cdr3_nt: TGTGCCAGCAGCGAACCAGCGGGTGGCACAGATACGCAGTATTTT

j_call: TRBJ2-5
v_call: TRBV12-3/TRBV12-4
clone_size: .
d_call: .
cdr3_aa: CASSWAETQYF
cdr3_nt: TGTGCCAGCAGTTGGGCGGAGACCCAGTACTTC

j_call: TRBJ1-1
v_call: TRBV19
clone_size: .
d_call: .
cdr3_aa: CASSIDREIANTEAFF
cdr3_nt: TGTGCCAGTAGTATAGACAGGGAAATAGCGAACACTGAAGCTTTCTTT

j_call: TRBJ1-3
v_call: TRBV11-2
clone_size: .
d_call: TRBD1
cdr3_aa: CASSPGQAGGNTIYF
cdr3_nt: TGTGCCAGCAGCCCTGGACAGGCAGGAGGAAACACCATATATTTT

j_call: TRBJ2-7
v_call: TRBV4-2
clone_size: once
d_call: .
cdr3_aa: CASSQARGQDPFHYEQYF
cdr3_nt: TGTGCCAGCAGCCAAGCACGGGGTCAGGACCCTTTTCACTACGAGCAGTACTTC

j_call: TRBJ1-1
v_call: TRBV9
clone_size: .
d_call: TRBD1
cdr3_aa: CASSVRTGSEAFF
cdr3_nt: TGTGCCAGCAGCGTACGGACAGGGTCTGAAGCTTTCTTT

j_call: TRBJ2-2
v_call: TRBV7-9
clone_size: .
d_call: .
cdr3_aa: CASSFQIRQTSTGELFF
cdr3_nt: TGTGCCAGCAGCTTTCAAATCCGACAGACAAGCACCGGGGAGCTGTTTTTT

j_call: TRBJ2-7
v_call: TRBV19
clone_size: .
d_call: .
cdr3_aa: CASSIDFGSSYEQYF
cdr3_nt: TGTGCCAGTAGTATCGACTTTGGGTCGTCCTACGAGCAGTACTTC

j_call: TRBJ1-1
v_call: TRBV2
clone_size: few
d_call: TRBD1
cdr3_aa: CASSFRGGAGTEAFF
cdr3_nt: TGTGCCAGCAGTTTCCGAGGGGGCGCCGGCACTGAAGCTTTCTTT

j_call: TRBJ1-2
v_call: TRBV21-1
clone_size: .
d_call: .
cdr3_aa: CASSSHLKGTGLHYGYTF
cdr3_nt: TGTGCCAGCAGCTCGCACCTAAAGGGGACAGGACTCCACTATGGCTACACCTTC

j_call: TRBJ2-2
v_call: TRBV9
clone_size: .
d_call: TRBD2
cdr3_aa: CASSVHAGTSSGELFF
cdr3_nt: TGTGCCAGCAGCGTACATGCCGGGACTAGCTCCGGGGAGCTGTTTTTT

j_call: TRBJ2-3
v_call: TRBV5-1
clone_size: .
d_call: TRBD2
cdr3_aa: CASSLERGNTDTQYF
cdr3_nt: TGCGCCAGCAGCTTAGAGCGGGGGAACACAGATACGCAGTATTTT

j_call: TRBJ2-1
v_call: TRBV19
clone_size: .
d_call: TRBD2
cdr3_aa: CASSIYSGGASYNEQFF
cdr3_nt: TGTGCCAGTAGTATTTATAGCGGGGGGGCAAGCTACAATGAGCAGTTCTTC

j_call: TRBJ2-2
v_call: TRBV7-2
clone_size: .
d_call: .
cdr3_aa: CASSLVNRYTGELFF
cdr3_nt: TGTGCCAGCAGCTTAGTGAACAGATACACCGGGGAGCTGTTTTTT

j_call: TRBJ2-3
v_call: TRBV12-5
clone_size: .
d_call: .
cdr3_aa: CASGLMGGPGDTQYF
cdr3_nt: TGTGCTAGTGGTTTGATGGGGGGGCCTGGGGATACGCAGTATTTT

j_call: TRBJ1-4
v_call: TRBV2
clone_size: few
d_call: .
cdr3_aa: CASSDGGEEKLFF
cdr3_nt: TGTGCCAGCAGTGATGGGGGGGAGGAAAAACTGTTTTTT

j_call: TRBJ2-4
v_call: TRBV9
clone_size: .
d_call: TRBD1
cdr3_aa: CASSVNAGGASKNIQYF
cdr3_nt: TGTGCCAGCAGCGTGAATGCAGGGGGCGCTTCCAAAAACATTCAGTACTTC

j_call: TRBJ2-3
v_call: TRBV6-4
clone_size: .
d_call: .
cdr3_aa: CASSDIGNHTLISTDTQYF
cdr3_nt: TGTGCCAGCAGTGACATCGGGAACCACACTCTAATTAGCACAGATACGCAGTATTTT

j_call: TRBJ2-3
v_call: TRBV7-8
clone_size: once
d_call: TRBD1
cdr3_aa: CASSLEGGFTDTQYF
cdr3_nt: TGTGCCAGCAGCTTAGAAGGGGGCTTCACAGATACGCAGTATTTT

j_call: TRBJ2-5
v_call: TRBV6-5
clone_size: .
d_call: .
cdr3_aa: CASSYSLRDTTHF
cdr3_nt: TGTGCCAGCAGTTACTCCCTCCGGGACACCACTCACTTC

j_call: TRBJ2-1
v_call: TRBV5-4
clone_size: .
d_call: TRBD2
cdr3_aa: CASSYAGTSGGLTNEQFF
cdr3_nt: TGTGCCAGCAGCTACGCCGGGACTAGCGGGGGGCTAACAAATGAGCAGTTCTTC

j_call: TRBJ2-5
v_call: TRBV7-7
clone_size: .
d_call: TRBD1
cdr3_aa: CASSADRIGETQYF
cdr3_nt: TGTGCCAGCAGCGCGGACAGGATCGGGGAGACCCAGTACTTC

j_call: TRBJ2-7
v_call: TRBV9
clone_size: .
d_call: .
cdr3_aa: CASSVLPGLSYEQYF
cdr3_nt: TGTGCCAGCAGCGTTCTACCGGGACTCTCCTACGAGCAGTACTTC

j_call: TRBJ1-6
v_call: TRBV19
clone_size: .
d_call: .
cdr3_aa: CASMASSYNSPLHF
cdr3_nt: TGTGCCAGTATGGCCAGCTCCTATAATTCACCCCTCCACTTT

j_call: TRBJ2-5
v_call: TRBV5-1
clone_size: .
d_call: .
cdr3_aa: CASSLWGAGPEETQYF
cdr3_nt: TGCGCCAGCAGCTTGTGGGGCGCTGGGCCGGAAGAGACCCAGTACTTC

j_call: TRBJ1-2
v_call: TRBV4-1
clone_size: .
d_call: .
cdr3_aa: CASSPPLRGPNYGYTF
cdr3_nt: TGCGCCAGCAGCCCCCCCTTGCGGGGACCTAACTATGGCTACACCTTC

j_call: TRBJ2-3
v_call: TRBV7-9
clone_size: .
d_call: TRBD1
cdr3_aa: CASSLDTGTGGRDTQYF
cdr3_nt: TGTGCCAGCAGCCTTGATACCGGGACAGGGGGCAGGGATACGCAGTATTTT

j_call: TRBJ1-6
v_call: TRBV9
clone_size: .
d_call: .
cdr3_aa: CASSVDGLLSSPLHF
cdr3_nt: TGTGCCAGCAGCGTAGATGGACTCCTTAGTTCACCCCTCCACTTT

j_call: TRBJ1-5
v_call: TRBV6-2/TRBV6-3
clone_size: .
d_call: .
cdr3_aa: CASSPQGRGDQPQHF
cdr3_nt: TGTGCCAGCAGTCCCCAGGGGCGCGGAGATCAGCCCCAGCATTTT

j_call: TRBJ1-2
v_call: TRBV9
clone_size: .
d_call: .
cdr3_aa: CASSVNRNPGTGYGYTF
cdr3_nt: TGTGCCAGCAGCGTAAACCGAAACCCTGGCACGGGCTATGGCTACACCTTC

j_call: TRBJ1-2
v_call: TRBV15
clone_size: few
d_call: TRBD1
cdr3_aa: CATSRNYGTGNGYTF
cdr3_nt: TGTGCCACCAGCAGAAACTACGGGACAGGAAATGGCTACACCTTC

j_call: TRBJ2-3
v_call: TRBV3-1/TRBV3-2
clone_size: .
d_call: TRBD2
cdr3_aa: CASSQDPPAGGRDTQYF
cdr3_nt: TGTGCCAGCAGCCAAGATCCCCCAGCGGGGGGTCGAGATACGCAGTATTTT

j_call: TRBJ1-3
v_call: TRBV5-1
clone_size: once
d_call: TRBD1
cdr3_aa: CASSDTGATGNTIYF
cdr3_nt: TGCGCCAGCAGCGACACAGGGGCAACGGGAAACACCATATATTTT

j_call: TRBJ2-7
v_call: TRBV2
clone_size: .
d_call: TRBD2
cdr3_aa: CASMVTAGGSYEQYF
cdr3_nt: TGTGCCAGCATGGTCACCGCGGGGGGCTCCTACGAGCAGTACTTC

j_call: TRBJ2-5
v_call: TRBV12-3/TRBV12-4
clone_size: .
d_call: .
cdr3_aa: CASRGLAEETQYF
cdr3_nt: TGTGCCAGCCGAGGGCTAGCCGAAGAGACCCAGTACTTC

j_call: TRBJ2-7
v_call: TRBV27
clone_size: .
d_call: TRBD1
cdr3_aa: CASSPGQARNEQYF
cdr3_nt: TGTGCCAGCAGTCCGGGACAGGCCAGAAACGAGCAGTACTTC

j_call: TRBJ2-5
v_call: TRBV7-3
clone_size: .
d_call: TRBD2
cdr3_aa: CASSPAGGSQETQYF
cdr3_nt: TGTGCCAGCAGCCCCGCGGGGGGCAGCCAAGAGACCCAGTACTTC

j_call: TRBJ2-7
v_call: TRBV5-1
clone_size: .
d_call: .
cdr3_aa: CASSRGAGRYGEQYF
cdr3_nt: TGCGCCAGCAGCCGGGGGGCTGGACGGTACGGTGAGCAGTACTTC

j_call: TRBJ2-1
v_call: TRBV9
clone_size: .
d_call: TRBD2
cdr3_aa: CASSGLAGGPYNEQFF
cdr3_nt: TGTGCCAGCAGCGGTTTAGCGGGGGGCCCCTACAATGAGCAGTTCTTC

j_call: TRBJ2-1
v_call: TRBV6-4
clone_size: .
d_call: TRBD2
cdr3_aa: CASSEGLAGYNEQFF
cdr3_nt: TGTGCCAGCAGTGAGGGGCTAGCGGGGTACAATGAGCAGTTCTTC

j_call: TRBJ2-3
v_call: TRBV5-1
clone_size: .
d_call: .
cdr3_aa: CASSFSADTQYF
cdr3_nt: TGCGCCAGCAGCTTCAGCGCAGATACGCAGTATTTT

j_call: TRBJ1-6
v_call: TRBV7-9
clone_size: .
d_call: .
cdr3_aa: CASSLGGQGMRNSPLHF
cdr3_nt: TGTGCCAGCAGCTTAGGGGGGCAGGGTATGAGGAATTCACCCCTCCACTTT

j_call: TRBJ1-1
v_call: TRBV29-1
clone_size: few
d_call: .
cdr3_aa: CSVDTGMNTEAFF
cdr3_nt: TGCAGCGTTGACACAGGTATGAACACTGAAGCTTTCTTT

j_call: TRBJ2-3
v_call: TRBV6-2/TRBV6-3
clone_size: .
d_call: TRBD2
cdr3_aa: CASSYGTRVYSSDTQYF
cdr3_nt: TGTGCCAGCAGTTACGGGACTAGAGTCTACTCTAGTGATACGCAGTATTTT

j_call: TRBJ2-2
v_call: TRBV19
clone_size: .
d_call: .
cdr3_aa: CASSPVWAVTGELFF
cdr3_nt: TGTGCCAGTAGTCCCGTTTGGGCAGTTACTGGGGAGCTGTTTTTT

j_call: TRBJ1-2
v_call: TRBV9
clone_size: .
d_call: .
cdr3_aa: CASSVGPPEGYTF
cdr3_nt: TGTGCCAGCAGCGTAGGGCCTCCGGAGGGCTACACCTTC

j_call: TRBJ1-2
v_call: TRBV12-3/TRBV12-4
clone_size: few
d_call: .
cdr3_aa: CASSLQDSYGYTF
cdr3_nt: TGTGCCAGCAGTCTTCAGGACAGCTATGGCTACACCTTC

j_call: TRBJ1-1
v_call: TRBV6-1
clone_size: once
d_call: .
cdr3_aa: CASSELGQGGSTEAFF
cdr3_nt: TGTGCCAGCAGTGAATTAGGGCAGGGAGGGAGCACTGAAGCTTTCTTT

j_call: TRBJ1-2
v_call: TRBV5-4
clone_size: .
d_call: .
cdr3_aa: CASSPGHGANYGYTF
cdr3_nt: TGTGCCAGCAGCCCGGGACACGGGGCTAACTATGGCTACACCTTC

j_call: TRBJ2-3
v_call: TRBV13
clone_size: .
d_call: .
cdr3_aa: CASALGEVNADTQYF
cdr3_nt: TGTGCCAGCGCCCTAGGAGAAGTTAACGCAGATACGCAGTATTTT

j_call: TRBJ2-1
v_call: TRBV25-1
clone_size: .
d_call: .
cdr3_aa: CASKPQVSSYNEQFF
cdr3_nt: TGTGCCAGCAAACCACAGGTTAGCTCCTACAATGAGCAGTTCTTC